The following is a T cell receptor beta chain sequence with its context. No cognate antigen has been identified for it. Base qualities are not at hand, and no much larger clone is one base apart. This specimen comes from a study of cytomegalovirus exposure and HLA in healthy donors (TCRdb year 2017). Looking at the study overall: An earlier analysis of 550 to 700 of the donors reported more than 250 Gb of sequence data and 100 million to 130 million unique TCR beta sequences from about 179 million T cells. A separate validation cohort of roughly 130 different subjects was used in addition to the roughly 620-subject first cohort. On average, roughly 250,000 unique TCR beta nucleotide sequences were sequenced per donor among several hundred genotyped donors of the cohort, with roughly 18% of those sequences being non-productive. The study aimed to test whether signatures of past pathogen exposure could be identified by cataloging public T cell receptors. The number of donors typed differed by locus, with 629-630 for A, B, C, DRB1 and DQB1, more than 500 for DQA1, 600 to 610 for DPA1, and around 460 for DPB1. Genome-wide SNP genotypes for about 65% of the 666 donors were used in a later genetic analysis, which treated that subset as a discovery cohort. An early release that covered fewer than 750 HLA-typed donors contained approximately 290 gigabases of sequencing data and 65 million to 100 million unique TCR sequences. Of the 398 genotyped donors, 81% were placed in the genetic ancestry cluster associated with self-reported Caucasian donors. In an earlier analysis of roughly 600 of the donors, high-throughput TCR beta sequencing was used to judge whether each TCR beta V gene segment behaved as functional or pseudogenic. Rather than drawing on any new phenotypic data, the later analysis identified candidate immune exposures from TCR beta sequences and the way those sequences occurred across donors. Donor age, sex, ethnicity and CMV serostatus were collected together with the repertoire data. Four or five DR-DQ haplotypes were handled as single units for association and clustering, since linkage in the cohort was strong. All discovery cohort repertoires had been generated on a single sequencing platform. HLA typing included class I and class II loci at four-digit resolution. The study combined high-throughput TCR immunosequencing, statistical association of individual TCRs with disease status, and machine learning to predict cytomegalovirus infection status. In a later analysis, previously published TCR beta repertoires from some 640 donors were re-analyzed and high-resolution HLA genotyping was added so that TCR occurrence patterns could be studied. The T cell repertoires of about 700 subjects were profiled by immunosequencing and related to cytomegalovirus serostatus.

The library was obtained by the immunoSEQ multiplex PCR assay. The multiplex PCR relied on a mix of 60 forward primers for TCR Vbeta segments and 13 reverse primers for TCR Jbeta segments. Amplification of the CDR3 region of rearranged TCR beta genes was performed with a multiplex PCR assay on genomic DNA. On the Illumina HiSeq System, the amplified TCR beta libraries were sequenced as 87-base-pair reads. In the source study's methods: In a later analysis, tens of millions of unique TCR beta chains were counted across the roughly 670 repertoires, and some 10 million of these chains were shared by at least two donors. Raw reads were error-corrected and collapsed into unique sequences by a nearest-neighbor algorithm in which closely related sequences were merged to remove PCR and sequencing errors. Alignment of CDR3 sequences to IMGT reference sequences was used to assign V, D and J gene segments. For a sequence to be retained, at least a six-nucleotide match to both a V gene segment and a J gene segment was required. Rearrangements were classified as productive when the CDR3 lacked stop codons and remained in frame with V and J, and all other rearrangements were classified as non-productive. CDR3 was defined by IMGT convention, running from the second conserved V-encoded cysteine to the conserved J-encoded phenylalanine. The earlier analysis of a few hundred of the donors excluded sequences that lacked an unambiguous match to a single V gene segment. An earlier analysis of 587 of the donors called V segments functional above 56.7% productive rearrangements and segregating when the between-donor standard deviation exceeded 5%. A statistical classification framework was built to diagnose cytomegalovirus status from the catalog of TCR beta chain sequences. A later analysis assigned V and J genes by comparing TCR nucleotide sequences with IMGT/GENE-DB human TR gene sequences. The TCRdist pipeline was used in a later analysis to assign CDR3 sequences and most-parsimonious VDJ recombination scenarios. In a later analysis, each TCR beta chain was defined by its CDR3 amino acid sequence together with its V-gene family, and reads without a unique V-gene family were excluded. In a later analysis, approximately 640 highly shared, low-generation-probability nucleotide sequences were removed to address suspected cross-contamination and a sequencing artifact. For each public chain, a later analysis derived a clonal expansion index from normalized ranks of inferred template counts within each repertoire. A later analysis computed generation probabilities with a VDJ recombination model fitted to out-of-frame rearrangements, and checked the results against IGoR. In a later analysis, hypergeometric tests were used to score TCR-TCR, TCR-HLA and TCR-CMV co-occurrence, with a repertoire-size bias correction applied to TCR pairs. To estimate false discovery rates, a later analysis permuted the HLA or CMV assignments 20 times. In a later analysis, co-occurring TCRs were grouped with DBSCAN, and TCRdist sequence similarity was added when clustering was performed within HLA-allele-positive subsets. For co-occurrence clustering, repertoires with fewer than 30,000 or more than 120,000 public chains were excluded, along with a handful of repertoires with anomalous nucleotide sharing. TCRdb obtained this table from immuneACCESS and retained in-frame rearrangements with V and J assigned. These tables miss some clones; where compared with another copy, unresolved V genes account for less than half of the shortfall, and the remainder is unexplained. That table furnishes V, J and clone size, whereas the DNA furnished D and trimming. A total of under 200,000 clones appear in this sample, around 82% of them only once. 2% to 2.5% of the sample lies in the top ten.

The cohort was made up of several hundred healthy bone marrow donors. Cohort members were all nominally healthy when sampled, although unrecorded immune exposures were likely present. The donor tested CMV seronegative and was one of the 352 seronegative cohort members. Every donor gave a peripheral blood sample, and the peripheral blood mononuclear cells from that sample were used for TCR beta sequencing. Genomic DNA extraction from the blood cell samples was performed with the Qiagen DNeasy Blood Extraction Kit. Points the paper makes about the study in general: Most TCR sequences were seen in very few donors, while some public TCRs were found in many individuals. The sequencing pipeline was judged likely to have produced a cluster of highly shared sequence variants as a technical artifact. According to a later analysis, TCR association rates differed among HLA loci, with DRB1 alleles showing the most associated TCRs and HLA-C alleles showing the fewest. A further reported finding was that TCR beta sequences accurately predicted the HLA-A and HLA-B alleles for most subjects in the first cohort. Assigning TCR associations to individual alleles was difficult when HLA alleles, especially DR and DQ, strongly co-occurred. At a false discovery rate of 0.05, a later analysis linked fewer than 20,000 TCR beta sequences to specific HLA alleles. A later analysis reported that several top co-occurrence clusters appeared linked to parvovirus B19, influenza, CMV and Epstein-Barr virus. Correlated functional status among segregating V segments might be attributable to linkage disequilibrium, but an unknown experimental factor could not be ruled out. The authors suggested that the approach could potentially be generalized to other disease states and immunological phenotypes. In a later analysis, most CMV-associated TCR beta chains were found to appear HLA-restricted, with HLA associations seemingly driven largely by CMV exposure. A later genetic analysis associated a missense DCLRE1C variant with V-gene and J-gene trimming of TCR beta chains, and an independent cohort replicated the association. Because counts were too low, roughly 16 rarely observed V segments, including chromosome 9 orphons, were excluded from the earlier analysis of some 540 of the donors. This cohort had only TCR beta chains sequenced, and the lack of alpha or paired-chain data limited which features could be detected. The study listed 164 TCR beta chains as associated with cytomegalovirus. Because HLA typing was unavailable for some donors at each locus, only the typed subset was used in association tests. A later analysis found that HLA-associated TCR beta chains were more clonally expanded and had lower generation probabilities than equally common non-associated chains. According to a later genetic analysis, donors in an Asian-associated ancestry cluster had fewer N-insertions in productive TCRs than the approximately 650-donor mean. The classifier was reported to diagnose cytomegalovirus status with high specificity and sensitivity in both the original and validation cohorts. In an earlier analysis of around 500 of the donors, most TCR beta V segments appeared in productive rearrangements about 87% or about 30% of the time, broadly matching IMGT annotations. Because the 87-base-pair reads could not distinguish some IMGT-functional V segments, including TRBV6-2 and TRBV6-3, those segments were excluded. A few of the identified cytomegalovirus-associated TCR beta chains were confirmed in vitro to be specific for cytomegalovirus antigens. The presence/absence analyses assumed that sequencing depth was roughly uniform across donors, and that assumption may not be true. For the cohort, immune exposure information was limited to CMV serostatus.

CDR1 and CDR2 are drawn from the germline V gene: KGHSH, LQKENI. Trimming takes 3 bases from V and 5 bases from J, and the germline ends sit 12 bases apart. The CDR3, cysteine through phenylalanine, is 14 amino acids long. Kept here is only the CDR3 DNA, which spans 42 bases and is read in frame from base 1. Sequenced input: PBMCs. The chain uses TRBV18 and TRBJ2-3; the D region possibly corresponds to TRBD1 (5 bases align). The sequence came from a man between 60 and 75 years old in good health and CMV-seronegative. The CDR3 region reads CASSPGQGVDTQYF. The nucleotide sequence is given as TGTGCCAGCTCACCTGGTCAGGGCGTAGATACGCAGTATTTT.